The 27 T cell receptor beta chains reported below all come from one sample, sequenced in a study of blood T cell repertoires in COVID-19. Some clones are missing from TCRdb's copy, which holds only in-frame ones; the method was immunoSEQ multiplex PCR. Of roughly 250,000 clones listed, more than 65% are singletons. Source material: peripheral blood. Receptors originate from a woman in her 40s with active or convalescent COVID-19.

V gene TRBV7-9 combines with J gene TRBJ1-1; D is possibly TRBD1 (6 bases). The CDR3 extends over 14 amino acids. Germline-derived CDR1 and CDR2 are SEHNR and FQNEAQ (reference sequence). Trimming cost V 1 base and J 4 bases, with 10 bases left between them. The CDR3 bases are TGTGCCAGCAGCTTAGAGGGGGTTATCACTGAAGCTTTCTTT. Translation gives CASSLEGVITEAFF.

V gene TRBV11-1 combines with J gene TRBJ2-7; TRBD1 agrees at 9 bases. This CDR3 comprises 14 residues. V shed 5 bases, J shed 5 bases, and the junction held 7 bases outside the gene matches. Germline-derived CDR1 and CDR2 are SGHAT and FQDESV (reference sequence). The CDR3, as DNA: TGTGCCAGCAGCGTCGACAGGGGGAAGAACGAGCAGTACTTC. This encodes CASSVDRGKNEQYF.

The CDR3, as DNA: TGTGCCAGCAGCTCGGGGGGTACCGCAACTAATGAAAAACTGTTTTTT. The encoded protein is CASSSGGTATNEKLFF. This chain joins TRBV5-4 and TRBJ1-4; a weak D match, TRBD1 (5 bases). V lost 3 bases to trimming and J lost 0 bases, with 12 bases between them. There are 16 residues in the CDR3. CDR1 is SGHNT, CDR2 YYREEE, per germline (reference sequence).

The chain has TRBV30 and TRBJ1-2; 9 bases align to TRBD1. CDR3 length equals 14 residues. Germline V gene sequence: CDR1 GTSNPN, CDR2 SVGIG (reference sequence). V gave up 5 bases and J gave up 8 bases; unmatched junction bases: 12. CDR3 nucleotide sequence: TGTGCCTGGGATAAATCGACAGGGGGGTTCGGCTACACCTTC. Translated: CAWDKSTGGFGYTF. Supplemented by reference TRBV30 and TRBJ1-2, the full variable domain reads SQTIHQWPATLVQPVGSPLSLECTVEGTSNPNLYWYRQAAGRGLQLLFYSVGIGQISSEVPQNLSASRPQDRQFILSSKKLLLSDSGFYLCAWDKSTGGFGYTFGSGTRLTVV.

The chain couples TRBV5-4 to TRBJ2-3; TRBD2 aligns across 9 bases. This CDR3 region has 16 residues. Trimming removed 2 bases from V and 8 bases from J; junction bases left unmatched: 12. Germline CDR1 and CDR2: SGHNT and YYREEE (reference sequence). In nucleotides, the CDR3 is TGTGCCAGCAGCTTCGCGGGACTAGCAAGCGTAGGTACGCAGTATTTT. Translation: CASSFAGLASVGTQYF. Looking up the rest from reference TRBV5-4 and TRBJ2-3 gives the full variable domain: ETGVTQSPTHLIKTRGQQVTLRCSSQSGHNTVSWYQQALGQGPQFIFQYYREEENGRGNFPPRFSGLQFPNYSSELNVNALELDDSALYLCASSFAGLASVGTQYFGPGTRLTVL.

The rearrangement links TRBV2 to TRBJ1-2, with a possible D match to TRBD1 (6 bases). Trimming shortened V by 6 bases and J by 5 bases, and 19 bases separated the two germline ends. In germline, CDR1 is SNHLY, CDR2 FYNNEI. There are 15 residues in the CDR3. The CDR3 coding sequence is TGTGCCAGCAGATGGACAGTCCTCCTTCCATATGGCTACACCTTC. Amino acids: CASRWTVLLPYGYTF.

V is TRBV28 and J is TRBJ1-5; D uncertain. Germline V gene data show CDR1 as MDHEN and CDR2 as SYDVKM. The CDR3 runs 14 residues. V lost 5 bases to trimming and J lost 0 bases, with 8 bases between them. This CDR3 is CASSGPASNQPQHF. Here the CDR3 DNA reads TGTGCCAGCAGTGGGCCGGCTAGCAATCAGCCCCAGCATTTT. The full variable domain, its missing parts supplied by reference TRBV28 and TRBJ1-5, is DVKVTQSSRYLVKRTGEKVFLECVQDMDHENMFWYRQDPGLGLRLIYFSYDVKMKEKGDIPEGYSVSREKKERFSLILESASTNQTSMYLCASSGPASNQPQHFGDGTRLSIL.

This clone was found a few times. DNA for the CDR3: TGTGCCAGTAGTTCGACAGGGGACCCGGGTAATTCACCCCTCCACTTT. Encoded protein: CASSSTGDPGNSPLHF. The gene calls are TRBV19 and TRBJ1-6; 8 bases map to TRBD1. The germline V gene encodes CDR1 LNHDA and CDR2 SQIVND (reference sequence). The CDR3 is made up of 16 amino acids. V dropped 5 bases and J dropped 6; count of bases not matched to a gene: 9.

The rearrangement joins TRBV2 to TRBJ2-7, with 9 bases aligning to TRBD1. The germline V gene has CDR1 SNHLY and CDR2 FYNNEI. V shed 5 bases and J 2 bases; nucleotides not matched to a gene: 7. The CDR3 covers 15 residues. The CDR3 protein is CASSYRGRDAYEQYV. The CDR3, as DNA: TGTGCCAGCAGTTACAGGGGGCGCGATGCCTACGAGCAGTACGTC.

The V gene is TRBV5-4, the J gene TRBJ2-5, with TRBD2 as a possible D gene (6 bases). V shed 3 bases and J shed 0 bases, with 15 bases lying between them. This CDR3 is built from 16 residues. Per germline, CDR1 SGHNT and CDR2 YYREEE (reference sequence). CDR3 sequence: CASSWETSVYQETQYF. CDR3 bases: TGTGCCAGCAGCTGGGAGACTAGTGTGTACCAAGAGACCCAGTACTTC.

This clone was counted once. The rearrangement uses TRBV6-7 and TRBJ2-5, with 7 positions matching TRBD2. TRBV6-7 is treated as an ORF (open reading frame) with a function not yet certain. This CDR3 contains 15 residues. The V gene end was trimmed by 2 bases and the J gene end by 2 bases; junction bases not matched to a gene: 5. The CDR3 DNA follows: TGTGCCAGCAGTTACCCAGGTAGCGGGCAAGAGACCCAGTACTTC. It specifies CASSYPGSGQETQYF.

A few counts support this clone. V gene TRBV5-4 combines with J gene TRBJ2-3; D is uncertain. Trimming cost V 3 bases and J 5 bases, with 10 bases left between them. Germline V gives CDR1 SGHNT, CDR2 YYREEE (reference sequence). This CDR3 is 13 amino acids long. CDR3 sequence: CASSSPSVDTQYF. CDR3 nucleotide sequence: TGTGCCAGCAGCTCCCCCTCAGTAGATACGCAGTATTTT.

This chain connects TRBV27 to TRBJ2-5; 9 positions agree with TRBD2. V lost 5 bases and J lost 2; bases outside the gene matches: 12. The CDR3 contains 17 residues. Germline lookup yields CDR1 MNHEY and CDR2 SMNVEV (reference sequence). The CDR3 spells CASSPLGGSGGQETQYF. The CDR3, as DNA: TGTGCCAGCAGTCCGCTCGGGGGGAGCGGGGGGCAAGAGACCCAGTACTTC.

The chain has TRBV6-6 and TRBJ1-6; a weak D match, TRBD1 (5 bases). CDR3 length equals 14 residues. Between the trimmed V and J ends, which lost 4 bases and 13 bases, there was a span of 17 bases. Per germline, CDR1 MNHNY and CDR2 SVGAGI (reference sequence). CDR3 loop: CASSSGDWLYPLHF. In DNA, the CDR3 is TGTGCCAGCAGTTCTGGGGACTGGTTGTATCCCCTCCACTTT.

This clone was picked up one time. The chain employs TRBV28 and TRBJ1-1, with 7 bases that match TRBD1. CDR1 MDHEN and CDR2 SYDVKM come from the germline V gene. There are 14 residues in the CDR3. With 2 bases clipped from V and 3 bases from J, the junction kept 3 bases outside the gene matches. CDR3 region: CASSLLGTDTEAFF. The CDR3 nucleotides read TGTGCCAGCAGTTTACTCGGGACAGACACTGAAGCTTTCTTT.

The sample holds one count of this clone. The chain carries TRBV7-3 and TRBJ1-1; D is uncertain. Germline CDR1 is SGHTA and CDR2 is FQGTGA. The CDR3 loop spans 15 amino acids. V lost 3 bases and J lost 0, with 11 bases in between. CDR3 in amino acids: CASSLMTRMNTEAFF. DNA for the CDR3: TGTGCCAGCAGCTTGATGACACGGATGAACACTGAAGCTTTCTTT.

V gene TRBV28 combines with J gene TRBJ1-2; D is uncertain. The CDR3 has 13 amino acids. Looked up from germline, CDR1 is MDHEN and CDR2 is SYDVKM. V was pared by 5 bases and J by 2 bases, with 9 bases between. The CDR3 sequence is CASSLTRNYGYTF. The CDR3, as DNA: TGTGCCAGCAGTCTTACACGAAACTATGGCTACACCTTC.

The rearrangement joins TRBV28 to TRBJ2-5; 8 nucleotides match TRBD1. Losses at the gene ends were 7 bases for V and 1 base for J; bases not matched to a gene: 8. Germline V gives CDR1 MDHEN, CDR2 SYDVKM. CDR3 size: 15 residues. The CDR3 DNA reads as TGTGCCAGCACCCCACTAACAGGGGGCCAAGAGACCCAGTACTTC. Encoded protein: CASTPLTGGQETQYF.

The chain couples TRBV19 to TRBJ1-2; no firm D call. V was trimmed by 0 bases and J by 4 bases, leaving 9 bases between them. Germline V lookup: CDR1 LNHDA, CDR2 SQIVND (reference sequence). There are 14 residues in the CDR3. The CDR3 nucleotides read TGTGCCAGTAGTATAGATCCCACGAGCTATGGCTACACCTTC. Its protein is CASSIDPTSYGYTF.

This rearrangement joins TRBV7-9 to TRBJ1-2; TRBD1 matches at 8 bases. This CDR3 has 15 residues. Per germline, CDR1 SEHNR and CDR2 FQNEAQ (reference sequence). The V and J ends lost 5 bases and 3 bases, in that order; junction bases with no gene match: 8. DNA for the CDR3: TGTGCCAGCAGCCCCCTAGACAGGGGCGACTATGGCTACACCTTC. Its protein is CASSPLDRGDYGYTF.

The rearrangement links TRBV29-1 to TRBJ1-1, with 10 nucleotides matching TRBD1. The CDR3 consists of 14 residues. Germline values: CDR1 SQVTM, CDR2 ANQGSEA. J gave up 4 bases and V 1 base, and 3 bases lay outside the gene matches. The CDR3 is CSVEGTGGSTEAFF. The CDR3 DNA follows: TGCAGCGTTGAAGGGACAGGGGGGTCCACTGAAGCTTTCTTT.

The chain is built from TRBV15 and TRBJ2-7, with 9 nucleotides matching TRBD2. Germline CDR1 LNHNV, CDR2 YYDKDF (reference sequence). The CDR3 is 15 amino acids. J was trimmed by 2 bases and V by 1 base; bases with no gene match: 3. The CDR3 nucleotides are TGTGCCACCAGCAGAGGGACTAGCGCTGCCTACGAGCAGTACGTC. Its translation is CATSRGTSAAYEQYV.

This chain links TRBV5-5 with TRBJ1-2; D may be TRBD1 (6 bases). The CDR3 totals 14 residues. Germline CDR1 SGHKS, CDR2 YYEKEE (reference sequence). The V and J ends lost 0 bases and 2 bases respectively, with 8 bases between them. CDR3 loop: CASSLGTANYGYTF. The CDR3 DNA reads TGTGCCAGCAGCTTGGGGACAGCCAACTATGGCTACACCTTC. Variable domain in full (rest from reference TRBV5-5 and TRBJ1-2): DAGVTQSPTHLIKTRGQQVTLRCSPISGHKSVSWYQQVLGQGPQFIFQYYEKEERGRGNFPDRFSARQFPNYSSELNVNALLLGDSALYLCASSLGTANYGYTFGSGTRLTVV.

The rearrangement joins TRBV7-9 to TRBJ1-2; 9 bases are a match to TRBD1. The V segment lost 4 bases and the J segment 4 bases; nucleotides outside the gene matches: 13. CDR1 is SEHNR and CDR2 is FQNEAQ in the germline V gene (reference sequence). The length of the CDR3 is 17 residues. The CDR3 protein is CASSYYGQGRFVYGYTF. The CDR3 DNA reads as TGTGCCAGCAGCTATTACGGACAGGGGCGATTTGTCTATGGCTACACCTTC.

The V gene is TRBV29-1, the J gene TRBJ2-5; D unresolved. V was shortened by 8 bases and J by 5 bases, with 12 bases between the two germline ends. CDR1 is SQVTM, CDR2 ANQGSEA, per germline. The CDR3 runs 11 residues. The CDR3 DNA sequence: TGCAGCACAAGAGCGTTGGAGACCCAGTACTTC. It is translated as CSTRALETQYF.

The chain employs TRBV13 and TRBJ1-2; D is ambiguous. Between the trimmed V and J ends, which lost 3 bases and 5 bases, there was a span of 10 bases. This CDR3 comprises 13 residues. The germline V gene encodes CDR1 PRHDT and CDR2 FYEKMQ (reference sequence). CDR3 loop: CASSLGRRYGYTF. Here the CDR3 DNA reads TGTGCCAGCAGCTTGGGCAGACGATATGGCTACACCTTC.

The chain uses TRBV7-9 and TRBJ1-2; 10 bases agree with TRBD1. The CDR3 is 14 residues long. Germline V gene data show CDR1 as SEHNR and CDR2 as FQNEAQ (reference sequence). J was trimmed by 4 bases and V by 5 bases; bases with no gene match: 4. The CDR3 sequence is CASSPWTGGYGYTF. As DNA, the CDR3 is TGTGCCAGCAGCCCTTGGACAGGGGGCTATGGCTACACCTTC.